This T cell receptor (beta chain) emerged from a study of persistence of HIV-infected CD4 T cells. Study conclusions and caveats: Compared with CD3/CD28-stimulated cells, CMV- and Gag-responding cells showed lower TCRbeta richness. Within sorted populations, more oligoclonal TCRs accompanied more oligoclonal proviruses.

The immunoSEQ assay was version 4, run in survey mode. Each sample used up to roughly 1 ug genomic DNA diluted to around 10 ng/uL. Method: immunoSEQ multiplex PCR; TCRdb's copy keeps in-frame clones and lacks some. The repertoire holds 35,000 to 45,000 clones, roughly 87% seen once, with approximately 1.3% in the top ten. Germline V CDR1 and CDR2: DFQATT, SNEGSKA (reference sequence). The CDR3 contains 18 residues. After removal of 6 bases from V and 3 bases from J, the junction contained 20 bases not matched to a gene. Nonspecific anti-CD3/anti-CD28 bead stimulation represents the broad CD4+ T cell repertoire. Sorting selected CD4+ T cells upregulating both CD40 ligand and CD69. Comment on this clone: Its cognate antigen is unknown.

The chain couples TRBV20-1 to TRBJ2-1, with 7 bases matching TRBD1. The TCR sequence derives from an adult man with HIV who was CMV-seropositive. The sample here was CD4+ T cells sorted from PBMCs after roughly 18-hour stimulation, taken from a patient who received antiretroviral therapy. The CDR3 DNA is TGCAGTGCCAGTCCCGGGACAGTTTTAGCGCCGTACTACAATGAGCAGTTCTTC. This gives the protein CSASPGTVLAPYYNEQFF.